What follows describes a single T cell receptor (beta chain). Its antigen remains unidentified. The sample originates from a study of synovial regulatory T cells in juvenile arthritis. The wider study: Treatments: a few naive, several methotrexate, one methotrexate plus infliximab, one unknown.

Study results and limitations: Synovial Teff and blood CPL repertoires partially overlapped with iaTreg TCR repertoires, which were largely patient-private. Inflammation-associated Treg cells in blood had less TCR diversity than the remaining blood Treg cells.

The data were produced by immunoSEQ multiplex PCR, yet TCRdb's version contains in-frame clones alone and is incomplete. The sample includes 7,500 to 10,000 clones. The clonotype originates from a donor aged 2 to 35 with juvenile idiopathic arthritis. Material: Treg cells from blood. Subset in this sample: remaining (HLA-DR-negative) circulating blood Treg cells.

This CDR3 reads CASSQGHQGAQHF. V gene TRBV4-2 combines with J gene TRBJ1-5. Per the germline V gene, CDR1 is LGHNA and CDR2 is YNFKEQ. The CDR3 is 13 amino acids. No DNA is listed.